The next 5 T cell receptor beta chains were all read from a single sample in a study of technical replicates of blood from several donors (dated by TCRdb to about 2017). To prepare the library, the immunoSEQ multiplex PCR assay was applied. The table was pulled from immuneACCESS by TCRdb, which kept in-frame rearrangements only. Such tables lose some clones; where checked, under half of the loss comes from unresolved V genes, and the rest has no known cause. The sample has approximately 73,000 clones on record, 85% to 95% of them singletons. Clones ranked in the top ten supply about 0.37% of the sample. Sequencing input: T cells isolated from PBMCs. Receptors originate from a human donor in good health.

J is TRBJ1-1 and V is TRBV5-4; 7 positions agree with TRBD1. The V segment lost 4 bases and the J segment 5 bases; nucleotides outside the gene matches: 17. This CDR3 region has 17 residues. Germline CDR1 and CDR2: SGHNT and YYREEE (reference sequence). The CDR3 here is CASSKGQVATEMTEAFF. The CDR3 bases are TGTGCCAGCAGCAAAGGACAGGTCGCCACGGAAATGACTGAAGCTTTCTTT.

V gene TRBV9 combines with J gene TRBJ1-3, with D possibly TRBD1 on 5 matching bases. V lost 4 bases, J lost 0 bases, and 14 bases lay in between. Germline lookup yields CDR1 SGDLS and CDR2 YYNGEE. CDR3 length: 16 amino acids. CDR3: CASSLEGTHSGNTIYF. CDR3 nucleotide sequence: TGTGCCAGCAGCCTGGAGGGGACGCACTCTGGAAACACCATATATTTT.

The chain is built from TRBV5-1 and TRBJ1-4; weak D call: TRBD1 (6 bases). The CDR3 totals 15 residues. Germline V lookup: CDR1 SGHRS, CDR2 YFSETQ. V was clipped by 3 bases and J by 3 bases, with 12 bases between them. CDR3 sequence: CASSSRDTPNEKLFF. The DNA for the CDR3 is TGCGCCAGCAGCTCCAGGGACACACCTAATGAAAAACTGTTTTTT.

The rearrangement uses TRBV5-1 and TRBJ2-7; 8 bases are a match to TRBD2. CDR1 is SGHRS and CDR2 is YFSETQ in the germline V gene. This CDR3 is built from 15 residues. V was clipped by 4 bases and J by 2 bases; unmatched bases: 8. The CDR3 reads CASSPPAAGAYEQYF. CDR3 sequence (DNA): TGCGCCAGCAGCCCACCGGCAGCGGGGGCCTACGAGCAGTACTTC.

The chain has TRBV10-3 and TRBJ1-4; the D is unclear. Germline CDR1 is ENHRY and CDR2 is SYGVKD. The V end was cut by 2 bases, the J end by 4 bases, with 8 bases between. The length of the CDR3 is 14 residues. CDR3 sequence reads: CAISEDFNNEKLFF. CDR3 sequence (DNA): TGTGCCATCAGTGAGGACTTTAATAATGAAAAACTGTTTTTT.